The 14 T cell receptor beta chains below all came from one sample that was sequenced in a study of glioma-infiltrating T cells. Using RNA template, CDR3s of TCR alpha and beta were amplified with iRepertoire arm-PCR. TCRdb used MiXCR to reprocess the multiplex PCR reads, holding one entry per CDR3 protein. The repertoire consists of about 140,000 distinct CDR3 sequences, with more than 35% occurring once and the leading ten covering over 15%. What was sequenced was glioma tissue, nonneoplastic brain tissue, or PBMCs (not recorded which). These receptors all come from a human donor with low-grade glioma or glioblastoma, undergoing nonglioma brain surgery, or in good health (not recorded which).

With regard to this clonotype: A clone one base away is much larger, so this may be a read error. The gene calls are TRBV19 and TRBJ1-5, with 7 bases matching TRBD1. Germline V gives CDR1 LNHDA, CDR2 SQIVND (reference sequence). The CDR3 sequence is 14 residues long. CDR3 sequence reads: CASRPGQINQLQHF. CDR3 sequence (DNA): TGTGCCAGCAGACCGGGACAGATCAATCAGCTCCAGCATTTT.

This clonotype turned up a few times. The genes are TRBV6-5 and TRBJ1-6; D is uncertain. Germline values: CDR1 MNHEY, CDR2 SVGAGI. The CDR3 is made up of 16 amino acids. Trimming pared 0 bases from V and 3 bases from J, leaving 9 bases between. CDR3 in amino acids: CASSYSRWGYNSPLHF. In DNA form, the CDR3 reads TGTGCCAGCAGTTACTCGAGGTGGGGCTATAATTCACCCCTCCACTTT.

The CDR3 bases are TGTGCCAGCAGTTCGGACAGGGCGACGGCCCAGTACTTC. This encodes CASSSDRATAQYF. This chain uses TRBV6-2 or TRBV6-3 with TRBJ2-5; 8 nucleotides line up with TRBD1. Germline CDR1 MNHEY, CDR2 SVGEGT. Trimming removed 4 bases from V and 9 bases from J; junction bases left unmatched: 7. The CDR3 is 13 residues long.

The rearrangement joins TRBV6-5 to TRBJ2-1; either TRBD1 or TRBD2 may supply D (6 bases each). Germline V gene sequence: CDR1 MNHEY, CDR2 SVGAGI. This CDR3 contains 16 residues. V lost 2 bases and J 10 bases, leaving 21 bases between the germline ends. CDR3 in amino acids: CASSYGTSGDFYEQFF. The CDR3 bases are TGTGCCAGCAGTTACGGGACGTCAGGGGACTTCTACGAGCAGTTCTTC.

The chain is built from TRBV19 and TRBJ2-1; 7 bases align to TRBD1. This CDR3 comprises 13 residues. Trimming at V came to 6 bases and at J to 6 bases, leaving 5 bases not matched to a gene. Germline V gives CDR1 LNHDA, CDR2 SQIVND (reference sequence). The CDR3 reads CASRDRFSNEQFF. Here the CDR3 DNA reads TGTGCCAGTAGGGACAGGTTTTCCAATGAGCAGTTCTTC.

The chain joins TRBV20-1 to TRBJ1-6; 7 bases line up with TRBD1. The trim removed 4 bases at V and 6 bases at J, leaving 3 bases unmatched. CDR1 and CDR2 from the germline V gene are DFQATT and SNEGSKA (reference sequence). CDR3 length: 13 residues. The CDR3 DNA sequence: TGCAGTGCTATTGGACAGGTTAATTCACCCCTCCACTTT. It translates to CSAIGQVNSPLHF.

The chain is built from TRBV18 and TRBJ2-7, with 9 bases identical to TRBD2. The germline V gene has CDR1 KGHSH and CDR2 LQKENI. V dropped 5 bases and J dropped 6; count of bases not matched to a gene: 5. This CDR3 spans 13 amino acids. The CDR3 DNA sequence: TGTGCCAGCTCAAGCGCTAGCGGGACCGAGCAGTACTTC. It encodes CASSSASGTEQYF.

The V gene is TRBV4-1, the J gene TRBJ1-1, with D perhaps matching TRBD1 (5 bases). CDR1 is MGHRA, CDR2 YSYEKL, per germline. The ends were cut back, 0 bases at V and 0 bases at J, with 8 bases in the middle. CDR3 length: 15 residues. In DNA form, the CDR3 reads TGCGCCAGCAGCCAAGAGGGGGTATTGAACACTGAAGCTTTCTTT. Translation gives CASSQEGVLNTEAFF.

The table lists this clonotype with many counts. CDR3 DNA sequence: TGTGCCAGCAGTTACGGGAGACTAGCGGGAGGGAACCAGTATTTT. As protein: CASSYGRLAGGNQYF. The gene calls are TRBV6-2 or TRBV6-3 and TRBJ2-3; 14 nucleotides match TRBD2. CDR1 and CDR2 (germline): MNHEY, SVGEGT. This CDR3 region has 15 residues. With V trimmed by 2 bases and J by 12 bases, 7 bases remained unmatched.

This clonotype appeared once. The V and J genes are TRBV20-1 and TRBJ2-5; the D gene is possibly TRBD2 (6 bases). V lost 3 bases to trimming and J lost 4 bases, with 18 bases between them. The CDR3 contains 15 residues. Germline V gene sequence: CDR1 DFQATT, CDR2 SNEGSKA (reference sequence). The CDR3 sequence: CSARGGRSDGETQYF. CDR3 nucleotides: TGCAGTGCTAGGGGGGGTCGGAGCGACGGAGAGACCCAGTACTTC.

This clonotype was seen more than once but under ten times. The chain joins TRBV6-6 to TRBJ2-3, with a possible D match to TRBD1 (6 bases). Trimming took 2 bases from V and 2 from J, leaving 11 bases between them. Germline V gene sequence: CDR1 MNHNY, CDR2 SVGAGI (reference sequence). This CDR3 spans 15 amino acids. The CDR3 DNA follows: TGTGCCAGCAGTTACCGTACAGGGACCACAGATACGCAGTATTTT. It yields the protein CASSYRTGTTDTQYF.

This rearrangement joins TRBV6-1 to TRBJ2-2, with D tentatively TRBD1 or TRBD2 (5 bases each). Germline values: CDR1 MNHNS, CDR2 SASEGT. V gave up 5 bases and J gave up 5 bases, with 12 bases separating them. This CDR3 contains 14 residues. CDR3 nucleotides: TGTGCCAGCAGTCCGGCAGGGAGAACCGGGGAGCTGTTTTTT. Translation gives CASSPAGRTGELFF.

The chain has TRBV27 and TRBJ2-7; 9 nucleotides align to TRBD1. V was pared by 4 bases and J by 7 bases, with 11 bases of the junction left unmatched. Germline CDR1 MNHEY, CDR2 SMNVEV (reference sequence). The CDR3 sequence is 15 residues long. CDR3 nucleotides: TGTGCCAGCAGTTCACCGGGACAGGGAACTGAAGAGCAGTACTTC. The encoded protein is CASSSPGQGTEEQYF.

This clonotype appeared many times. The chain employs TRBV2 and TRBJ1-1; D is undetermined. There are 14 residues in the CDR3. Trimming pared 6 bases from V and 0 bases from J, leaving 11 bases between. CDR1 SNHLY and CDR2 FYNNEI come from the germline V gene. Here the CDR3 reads CASRTTTVNTEAFF. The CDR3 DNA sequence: TGTGCCAGCAGGACCACGACGGTGAACACTGAAGCTTTCTTT.